The rows below give T cell receptor beta chains drawn from one sample of a study of T-cell reconstitution after alpha-beta-depleted transplantation in children. TCRdb called the PCR reads again in MiXCR, with one record for every CDR3 protein. This sample has around 200,000 distinct CDR3 sequences; roughly 9.1% occur once, and the top ten carry about 40%. The sequences come from PBMCs, mostly from graft donor cells, collected 360 days after TCRalphabeta/CD19-depleted stem cell transplant. Receptor source: a male patient aged 2 to 10 who had a stem cell transplant for acute myeloid leukemia, so the T cells may come from the graft donor. The CDR3 runs from the conserved cysteine through the conserved F or W. Each record gives: V gene, J gene, clone size, D gene, CDR3 DNA, CDR3 protein. The D gene is left open where the match is weak. Clone size is shown for a subset of rows, as once, few, many or a class of expanded clone.

TRBV9	TRBJ2-5	few	NA	TGTGCCAGCAGCGCCGCCGGGGTGGGAGAGACCCAGTACTTC	CASSAAGVGETQYF
TRBV5-1	TRBJ2-5	many	TRBD1	TGCGCCAGCAGCACGGGGACAGCCCAAGAGACCCAGTACTTC	CASSTGTAQETQYF
TRBV5-1	TRBJ1-6	NA	NA	TGCGCCAGCAGCCGCGGGGCGGAGGTTAATTCACCCCTCCACTTT	CASSRGAEVNSPLHF
TRBV30	TRBJ2-2	many	NA	TGTGCCTGGAATAAGAATAGGCCCGGGGAGCTGTTTTTT	CAWNKNRPGELFF
TRBV12-3/TRBV12-4	TRBJ2-1	many	TRBD1	TGTGCCAGCACTCGACAGGGTAGAAAAGGCAATGAGCAGTTCTTC	CASTRQGRKGNEQFF
TRBV6-5	TRBJ2-7	many	TRBD2	TGTGCCAGCGCGGTGCGGGAGGGATACGAGCAGTACTTC	CASAVREGYEQYF
TRBV12-3/TRBV12-4	TRBJ1-1	many	NA	TGTGCCAGCAGCCCCGGCGTGGCTGAAGCTTTCTTT	CASSPGVAEAFF
TRBV11-2	TRBJ2-3	NA	TRBD2	TGTGCCAGCAGCTTAGATCCCGCGGGGGGAGGCACAGATACGCAGTATTTT	CASSLDPAGGGTDTQYF
TRBV20-1	TRBJ2-3	many	TRBD2	TGCAGTGCTAGTTCGAGACTAGCGGGGAGAGGAGGCACAGATACGCAGTATTTT	CSASSRLAGRGGTDTQYF
TRBV5-1	TRBJ2-1	many	NA	TGCGCCAGCAGCCTTAGGTCGGCGGGAAGCTCCTACAATGAGCAGTTCTTC	CASSLRSAGSSYNEQFF
TRBV11-2	TRBJ2-2	many	NA	TGTGCCAGCAGACTCAGGGAGAACACCGGGGAGCTGTTTTTT	CASRLRENTGELFF
TRBV12-3/TRBV12-4	TRBJ2-7	many	TRBD2	TGTGCCAGCAGGGGGGGACTAATCTACGAGCAGTACTTC	CASRGGLIYEQYF
TRBV5-6	TRBJ1-4	few	NA	TGTGCCAGCAGCTTGTGGTCCCCGGATGAAAAACTGTTTTTT	CASSLWSPDEKLFF
TRBV7-2	TRBJ1-5	NA	NA	TGTGCCAGCAGCGTCCACCTACCGGGGTACGGGAGCAATCAGCCCCAGCATTTT	CASSVHLPGYGSNQPQHF
TRBV12-3/TRBV12-4	TRBJ2-3	NA	NA	TGTGCCAGCGGGCCCTGGGGGACACCCACTAGCACAGATACGCAGTATTTT	CASGPWGTPTSTDTQYF
TRBV5-1	TRBJ1-1	NA	NA	TGCGCCAGCAGCATGGGGGGTCGGAGGACTGAAGCTTTCTTT	CASSMGGRRTEAFF
TRBV11-2	TRBJ1-6	many	NA	TGTGCCAGCAGCTTAGATCTGGGCAGGGGTCCCTATAATTCACCCCTCCACTTT	CASSLDLGRGPYNSPLHF
TRBV9	TRBJ2-3	many	NA	TGTGCCAGCAGCGTAGGCCCGACAGGTGGAGATACGCAGTATTTT	CASSVGPTGGDTQYF
TRBV15	TRBJ2-5	NA	TRBD2	TGTGCCACCAGCAGAGATCTCCGGGGGGAGTTAGAGACCCAGTACTTC	CATSRDLRGELETQYF
TRBV7-2	TRBJ2-1	few	NA	TGTGCCAGCAGCTTAGCGACGCGGAGGAGGGGTGAGCAGTTCTTC	CASSLATRRRGEQFF
TRBV20-1	TRBJ1-2	many	NA	TGCAGTGCTCGGATAGAGCACTATGGCTACACCTTC	CSARIEHYGYTF
TRBV5-1	TRBJ2-1	NA	NA	TGCGCCAGCAGCTTGGGGCAGGGTGAGCAGTTCTTC	CASSLGQGEQFF
TRBV5-1	TRBJ2-3	few	NA	TGCGCCAGCAGCTTGTTGGGGCCGCGCACAGATACGCAGTATTTT	CASSLLGPRTDTQYF
TRBV29-1	TRBJ2-3	NA	TRBD2	TGCACCACCCGCGGGGGGCCCTCCTCCGCAGATACGCAGTATTTT	CTTRGGPSSADTQYF
TRBV7-9	TRBJ2-4	few	NA	TGTGCCAGCAGCGCCGTCCGGGACCTGATAGCCAAAAACATTCAGTACTTC	CASSAVRDLIAKNIQYF
TRBV5-1	TRBJ1-3	few	NA	TGCGCCAGCAGCGGAGGTGGGGGTGGAAACACCATATATTTT	CASSGGGGGNTIYF
TRBV19	TRBJ2-2	NA	NA	TGTGCCAGTAGGAACAGTCCGAACACCGGGGAGCTGTTTTTT	CASRNSPNTGELFF
TRBV6-2/TRBV6-3	TRBJ2-1	many	NA	TGTGCCAGCAGTAATAGAGGTGAGCAGTTCTTC	CASSNRGEQFF
TRBV20-1	TRBJ1-2	NA	NA	TGCAGTGCTAGAGCTACGGCAATGGACTCCTCAAAGCCCCTCTATGGCTACACCTTC	CSARATAMDSSKPLYGYTF
TRBV20-1	TRBJ1-2	many	NA	TGCAGTGCTAGCCGGGGGGGTTTACGTGGCTACACCTTC	CSASRGGLRGYTF
TRBV7-9	TRBJ2-5	many	NA	TGTGCCGTCGTGTACGGGGGTGAAGGGGCCCAGTACTTC	CAVVYGGEGAQYF
TRBV15	TRBJ2-2	few	TRBD1	TGTGCCACCAGGAGACAGGGGAACACCGGGGAGCTGTTTTTT	CATRRQGNTGELFF
TRBV9	TRBJ2-2	few	NA	TGTGCCAGCAGCGTAAAGAGGGTGGGGACCGGGGAGCTGTTTTTT	CASSVKRVGTGELFF
TRBV7-9	TRBJ2-5	NA	TRBD1	TGTGCCAGCAGCTTGACAGGGGGATTATTGGAGACCCAGTACTTC	CASSLTGGLLETQYF
TRBV20-1	TRBJ2-7	many	TRBD2	TGCAGTGCTAGCGGGGACTATATCCCCTACGAGCAGTACTTC	CSASGDYIPYEQYF
TRBV9	TRBJ2-7	NA	NA	TGTGCCAGCAGCCCCCGGGCAGGGGGGGACTACGAGCAGTACTTC	CASSPRAGGDYEQYF
TRBV5-1	TRBJ2-1	few	NA	TGCGCCAGCAGCTTGGGTTTCCTCAGGGTAAGCTCCTACAATGAGCAGTTCTTC	CASSLGFLRVSSYNEQFF
TRBV5-1	TRBJ2-2	many	NA	TGCGCCAGCAGCTTCGAGAGGGCCGGGGAGCTGTTTTTT	CASSFERAGELFF
TRBV12-3/TRBV12-4	TRBJ2-3	NA	NA	TGTGCCAGCAGTTTAGGTTCCCAGGGGACAGATACGCAGTATTTT	CASSLGSQGTDTQYF